Below are 24 T cell receptor beta chains sequenced from a single sample in a study of blood T cells in healthy people across ages. Next came a second PCR, run for about 7 to 12 cycles, which used a sample-barcoded 5' primer along with a J-beta primer mix. TCRdb re-called the 5' RACE reads with MiXCR, one entry per CDR3 protein. Of around 1.7 million distinct CDR3 sequences listed, 28% are singletons. Sequencing was carried out using blood. These receptors originate from a woman in her 30s in good health.

This clonotype appeared a few times. The V and J genes are TRBV30 and TRBJ2-1; 8 bases are a match to TRBD2. The CDR3 consists of 12 residues. CDR1 and CDR2 from the germline V gene are GTSNPN and SVGIG (reference sequence). CDR3 loop: CATGGGINEQFF. The CDR3 DNA reads TGTGCAACCGGCGGGGGGATTAATGAGCAGTTCTTC.

V and J are TRBV5-6 and TRBJ2-3; the match to TRBD2 covers 9 bases. The CDR3 loop spans 14 amino acids. Trimming removed 4 bases from V and 4 bases from J; junction bases left unmatched: 4. Germline V gene data show CDR1 as SGHDT and CDR2 as YYEEEE. DNA of the CDR3: TGTGCCAGCAGCACGACTAGCGGTCCAGATACGCAGTATTTT. Translated: CASSTTSGPDTQYF.

This clonotype was detected ten times or more. The J gene is TRBJ2-5, the V gene TRBV30, with 13 bases that match TRBD2. V dropped 5 bases and J dropped 1; count of bases not matched to a gene: 4. The germline V gene has CDR1 GTSNPN and CDR2 SVGIG (reference sequence). The CDR3 loop spans 15 amino acids. The CDR3 DNA is TGTGCCTGGGTACTAGCGGGGGGGCCCCAAGAGACCCAGTACTTC. Translation gives CAWVLAGGPQETQYF.

In its sample, this clonotype was seen a few times. The chain couples TRBV7-2 to TRBJ2-7; 9 nucleotides match TRBD1. CDR3 size: 18 residues. J was trimmed by 3 bases and V by 3 bases; bases with no gene match: 15. CDR1 and CDR2 from the germline V gene are SGHTA and FQGNSA. CDR3 region: CASSFRESTGGSFYEQYF. Here the CDR3 DNA reads TGTGCCAGCAGCTTTCGGGAATCGACAGGGGGGTCCTTCTACGAGCAGTACTTC.

This clonotype has just a few counts. The chain combines TRBV6-4 with TRBJ2-2, with TRBD1 matching 7 bases. The CDR3 has 15 residues. The germline V gene has CDR1 MRHNA and CDR2 SNTAGT. With V trimmed by 8 bases and J by 1 base, 7 bases remained unmatched. CDR3 protein: CASGRQGMNTGELFF. In nucleotides, the CDR3 is TGTGCCAGCGGAAGACAGGGAATGAACACCGGGGAGCTGTTTTTT.

The V call is TRBV4-1, the J call TRBJ2-5, with D possibly being TRBD2 (6 bases). This CDR3 is 18 amino acids long. Trimming took off 0 bases at V and 3 bases at J, with 20 bases between the two ends. Germline V gene sequence: CDR1 MGHRA, CDR2 YSYEKL. DNA for the CDR3: TGCGCCAGCAGCCAAGAGGGTGGCGGGGCTAACCCCGAAGAGACCCAGTACTTC. It encodes CASSQEGGGANPEETQYF.

This clonotype was seen repeatedly, ten times or more. The chain uses TRBV7-3 and TRBJ2-5, with TRBD2 identical over 8 bases. The trim removed 5 bases at V and 4 bases at J, leaving 9 bases unmatched. The CDR3 spans 15 residues. Germline lookup yields CDR1 SGHTA and CDR2 FQGTGA. CDR3 bases: TGTGCCAGCAGCCAATCCCGGGGGGGCGGAGAGACCCAGTACTTC. It is translated as CASSQSRGGGETQYF.

This chain connects TRBV20-1 to TRBJ1-1; possibly TRBD1 for D (5 bases). The CDR3 has 11 residues. Germline V gives CDR1 DFQATT, CDR2 SNEGSKA (reference sequence). The CDR3: CSVDSPTEAFF. CDR3 in DNA: TGCAGCGTCGACAGTCCTACTGAAGCTTTCTTT.

The CDR3 sequence: CASRYRGAEQYF. CDR3 DNA sequence: TGTGCCAGCAGGTACCGGGGGGCCGAGCAGTACTTC. The chain carries TRBV12-3 or TRBV12-4 and TRBJ2-5, with a possible D match to TRBD2 (7 bases). The J call is in doubt because the DNA end fits TRBJ2-7 better. CDR3 length: 12 residues.

V usage is TRBV25-1 and J usage is TRBJ2-3, with TRBD1 matching over 8 bases. Germline V gene lookup returns CDR1 MGHDK and CDR2 SYGVNS. The junction had 10 bases not matched to a gene; V was cut back by 3 bases and J by 8 bases. CDR3 length: 15 amino acids. The CDR3 DNA is TGTGCCAGCAGTGATTGGGGACAGGTCGTAGGTACGCAGTATTTT. This encodes CASSDWGQVVGTQYF.

The CDR3, as DNA: TGTGCTAGTGGTTTGGTCCTACAGGGGGCTGGTGGGGCCAACGTCCTGACTTTC. Its translation is CASGLVLQGAGGANVLTF. This rearrangement joins TRBV12-5 to TRBJ2-6; 9 bases match TRBD1. V gave up 0 bases and J gave up 3 bases; unmatched junction bases: 6. Germline V gives CDR1 LGHNT, CDR2 FRNRAP. The length of the CDR3 is 18 residues.

This clonotype was counted between two and nine times. This sequence joins TRBV11-2 and TRBJ1-1; 9 positions agree with TRBD1. In germline, CDR1 is SGHAT, CDR2 FQNNGV. V lost 4 bases to trimming and J lost 6 bases; unmatched junction nucleotides: 12. The CDR3 runs to 16 residues. CDR3 in DNA: TGTGCCAGCAGCTCCCGCGGGGGACAGGGACTTTCTGAAGCTTTCTTT. Protein product: CASSSRGGQGLSEAFF.

V gene TRBV7-2 combines with J gene TRBJ2-2, with 8 bases that match TRBD2. The CDR3 totals 15 residues. V shed 4 bases, J shed 6 bases, and the junction held 7 bases outside the gene matches. Germline V gives CDR1 SGHTA, CDR2 FQGNSA. The CDR3 nucleotides are TGTGCCAGCAGCTACCGATCGGGAGGGGCCGGGGAGCTGTTTTTT. The encoded protein is CASSYRSGGAGELFF.

Of note for this clonotype: A much larger clone differs by one base, so this may be a read error. The V gene is TRBV7-2, the J gene TRBJ2-7; perhaps TRBD2 as D (6 bases). Deletions cut 5 bases from V and 5 bases from J, with 13 bases between. The germline CDR1 and CDR2 sequences are SGHTA and FQGNSA. The CDR3 is made up of 13 amino acids. In DNA, the CDR3 is TGTGCCAGCAGCCCTGGGGGGTGGAACGAGCAGTACTTC. Translated: CASSPGGWNEQYF.

The chain combines TRBV18 with TRBJ1-2; D is unclear. CDR1 KGHSH and CDR2 LQKENI come from the germline V gene. Trimming removed 6 bases from V and 7 bases from J, with 15 bases in between. The CDR3 contains 13 residues. CDR3 loop: CASSLRADGGYTF. For the CDR3, the DNA is TGTGCCAGCTCTCTGAGGGCGGACGGTGGCTACACCTTC.

This clonotype was seen more than once but under ten times. At one boundary the junction diverges from the germline segment, which might be a read error. The gene calls are TRBV18 and TRBJ2-1, with 7 bases identical to TRBD2. CDR1 and CDR2 (germline): KGHSH, LQKENI. This CDR3 spans 15 amino acids. DNA for the CDR3: TGTGCCAACTCACCACCATCACTAGCGAGCAATGAGCAGTTCTTC. Protein: CANSPPSLASNEQFF.

The V and J genes are TRBV12-3 or TRBV12-4 and TRBJ2-1, with D tentatively TRBD2 (6 bases). The CDR3 is 11 amino acids. V lost 4 bases to trimming and J lost 13 bases, with 11 bases between them. CDR3 protein: CASSSGTLQFF. The CDR3 DNA reads as TGTGCCAGCAGTTCCGGGACTCTCCAGTTCTTC.

In its sample, this clonotype was seen a few times. The gene calls are TRBV6-2 or TRBV6-3 and TRBJ2-1; 11 nucleotides align to TRBD2. CDR1 and CDR2 (germline): MNHEY, SVGEGT. This CDR3 has 16 residues. Trimming took 6 bases from V and 4 from J; bases not matched to a gene: 8. Here the CDR3 DNA reads TGTGCCAGCAGCACACAACTAGCGGGAGCATACAATGAGCAGTTCTTC. This codes for CASSTQLAGAYNEQFF.

This clonotype was seen more than once but under ten times. The chain employs TRBV28 and TRBJ1-5; no clear D gene. Per germline, CDR1 MDHEN and CDR2 SYDVKM. Deletions cut 7 bases from V and 3 bases from J, with 19 bases between. The CDR3 totals 16 residues. The CDR3 loop reads CASISLYGSLNQPQHF. DNA for the CDR3: TGTGCCAGCATCTCCTTGTATGGGAGTCTCAATCAGCCCCAGCATTTT.

The table lists this clonotype with a count of one. This chain joins TRBV29-1 and TRBJ1-2; perhaps TRBD1 as D (6 bases). The germline gives CDR1 SQVTM, CDR2 ANQGSEA. The CDR3 has 13 residues. V gave up 6 bases and J gave up 10 bases, with 21 bases separating them. In nucleotides, the CDR3 is TGCAGCGTCGGTGAGGGGGGGGAGGATGACTACACCTTC. This gives the protein CSVGEGGEDDYTF.

This clonotype came up a few times. J is TRBJ2-3 and V is TRBV10-3; D remains ambiguous. Germline CDR1 reads ENHRY; CDR2 reads SYGVKD. The CDR3 length is 14 residues. V was clipped by 3 bases and J by 4 bases, with 11 bases between them. The DNA of the CDR3 is TGTGCCATCAGTGAAGGTTCCGGGCCAGATACGCAGTATTTT. Translated, it gives CAISEGSGPDTQYF.

This rearrangement joins TRBV4-1 to TRBJ2-7; weak D call: TRBD2 (5 bases). The CDR3 extends over 15 amino acids. Trimming removed 4 bases from V and 4 bases from J, with 17 bases in between. Germline-derived CDR1 and CDR2 are MGHRA and YSYEKL. The CDR3 region has the DNA TGCGCCAGCAGCCCCTCCGTTTCGCCGGGGTACGAGCAGTACTTC. Its translation: CASSPSVSPGYEQYF.

The rearrangement joins TRBV12-3 or TRBV12-4 to TRBJ1-4, with D unresolved. The germline V and J ends were trimmed by 8 bases and 5 bases, with 15 bases remaining between them. The CDR3 sequence is 14 residues long. CDR3 protein: CASAMWSENEKLFF. For the CDR3, the DNA is TGTGCCAGCGCCATGTGGAGTGAAAATGAAAAACTGTTTTTT.

This clonotype was seen a few times. Sequence at one end of the junction differs from germline and may be a read error. The chain joins TRBV7-8 to TRBJ2-7; possible D gene TRBD2, 6 bases. This CDR3 has 15 residues. Germline CDR1 SGHVS, CDR2 FQNEAQ. DNA of the CDR3: TGTGCCGGCAGCTCCACAGCGGGTAGAGCCTACGAGCAGTACTTC. It specifies CAGSSTAGRAYEQYF. The entire variable domain, with the rest obtained from reference TRBV7-8 and TRBJ2-7, is as follows: GAGVSQSPRYKVAKRGQDVALRCDPISGHVSLFWYQQALGQGPEFLTYFQNEAQLDKSGLPSDRFFAERPEGSVSTLKIQRTQQEDSAVYLCAGSSTAGRAYEQYFGPGTRLTVT.